One sample yielded the 8 T cell receptor beta chains listed below, sequenced in a study of cytomegalovirus exposure and HLA in healthy donors. Both 60 Vbeta primers and 13 Jbeta primers went into the PCR. The method was immunoSEQ multiplex PCR; TCRdb's version includes in-frame clones alone and lacks a portion of them. The sample lists fewer than 250,000 clones; approximately 80% were seen once. The sequenced material came from PBMCs. These receptors came from a man younger than 45 in good health and CMV-seronegative.

A few counts support this clone. This sequence joins TRBV9 and TRBJ2-7; 8 nucleotides line up with TRBD2. Trimming took 4 bases from V and 0 from J; bases not matched to a gene: 3. CDR1 and CDR2 (germline): SGDLS, YYNGEE. The CDR3 is 14 residues long. The CDR3, as DNA: TGTGCCAGCAGCCGCGGGGGGATCTCCTACGAGCAGTACTTC. This codes for CASSRGGISYEQYF.

This clone was detected a few times. The V call is TRBV27, the J call TRBJ2-5, with a possible D match to TRBD1 (6 bases). Germline CDR1 reads MNHEY; CDR2 reads SMNVEV (reference sequence). The CDR3 sequence is 14 residues long. The V end lost 1 base, the J end lost 2 bases, and 8 bases lay between the germline ends. This CDR3 reads CASSLFGQQETQYF. Written as DNA, the CDR3 is TGTGCCAGCAGTTTATTTGGACAGCAAGAGACCCAGTACTTC.

This rearrangement joins TRBV27 to TRBJ1-2, with 9 bases lining up with TRBD1. This CDR3 region has 18 residues. CDR1 is MNHEY and CDR2 is SMNVEV in the germline V gene (reference sequence). V shed 6 bases, J shed 4 bases, and the junction held 18 bases outside the gene matches. CDR3 protein: CASSQGTGKNSWSYGYTF. CDR3 sequence (DNA): TGTGCCAGCAGCCAAGGGACAGGGAAAAACAGCTGGAGCTATGGCTACACCTTC.

The CDR3 bases are TGTGCCAGCAGTGCAGCGGGGGGGCGGACCGGGGAGCTGTTTTTT. This gives the protein CASSAAGGRTGELFF. The chain couples TRBV2 to TRBJ2-2, with TRBD2 identical over 10 bases. V shed 4 bases and J 5 bases; nucleotides not matched to a gene: 4. The CDR3 has 15 residues. From germline, CDR1 is SNHLY and CDR2 FYNNEI.

The V gene is TRBV9, the J gene TRBJ2-6, with D unclear. Per the germline V gene, CDR1 is SGDLS and CDR2 is YYNGEE. The length of the CDR3 is 18 residues. Trimming stripped 3 bases from V and 0 bases from J, with 16 bases between. The DNA of the CDR3 is TGTGCCAGCAGCGGACAAGTGGGCAGCAGCTCTGGGGCCAACGTCCTGACTTTC. Its protein product is CASSGQVGSSSGANVLTF. Filled out from reference TRBV9 and TRBJ2-6, the complete variable domain reads DSGVTQTPKHLITATGQRVTLRCSPRSGDLSVYWYQQSLDQGLQFLIQYYNGEERAKGNILERFSAQQFPDLHSELNLSSLELGDSALYFCASSGQVGSSSGANVLTFGAGSRLTVL.

The chain uses TRBV9 and TRBJ2-7; D uncertain. The ends were cut back, 0 bases at V and 2 bases at J, with 9 bases in the middle. Germline CDR1 reads SGDLS; CDR2 reads YYNGEE. The CDR3 runs to 14 residues. CDR3 DNA: TGTGCCAGCAGCGTAGACCCAGATCCCTACGAGCAGTACTTC. It codes for CASSVDPDPYEQYF.

V and J are TRBV10-3 and TRBJ2-3; D ambiguous. Deletions cut 4 bases from V and 6 bases from J, with 23 bases between. CDR1 is ENHRY and CDR2 is SYGVKD in the germline V gene. The CDR3 is 17 residues long. The chain's CDR3 is CAISAVAAMILVDTQYF. The CDR3 coding sequence is TGTGCCATCAGTGCGGTAGCCGCTATGATTCTTGTGGATACGCAGTATTTT.

Concerning this clone itself: One end of the junction does not line up with germline, which may come from a read error. The chain employs TRBV6-1 and TRBJ2-3, with TRBD2 as a possible D gene (5 bases). Germline V lookup: CDR1 MNHNS, CDR2 SASEGT. The length of the CDR3 is 16 residues. The CDR3 nucleotides read TGTGCCGGCAGTAAAGAGGGAGCGAGACGCACAGATACGCAGTATTTT. Protein sequence: CAGSKEGARRTDTQYF.